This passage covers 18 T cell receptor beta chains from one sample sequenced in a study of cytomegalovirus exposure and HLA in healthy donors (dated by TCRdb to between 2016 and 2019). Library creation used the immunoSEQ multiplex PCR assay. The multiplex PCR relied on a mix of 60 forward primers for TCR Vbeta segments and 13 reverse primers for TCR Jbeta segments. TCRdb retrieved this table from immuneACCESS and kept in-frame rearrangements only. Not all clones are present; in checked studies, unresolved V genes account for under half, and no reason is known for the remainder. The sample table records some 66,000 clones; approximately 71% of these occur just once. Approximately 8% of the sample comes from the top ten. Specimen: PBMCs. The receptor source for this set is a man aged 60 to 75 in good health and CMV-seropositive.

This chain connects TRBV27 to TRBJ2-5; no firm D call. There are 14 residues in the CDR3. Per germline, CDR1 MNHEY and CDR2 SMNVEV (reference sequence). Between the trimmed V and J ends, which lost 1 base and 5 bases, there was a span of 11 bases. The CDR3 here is CASSLFGSRETQYF. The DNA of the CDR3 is TGTGCCAGCAGTTTATTTGGTAGCCGGGAGACCCAGTACTTC.

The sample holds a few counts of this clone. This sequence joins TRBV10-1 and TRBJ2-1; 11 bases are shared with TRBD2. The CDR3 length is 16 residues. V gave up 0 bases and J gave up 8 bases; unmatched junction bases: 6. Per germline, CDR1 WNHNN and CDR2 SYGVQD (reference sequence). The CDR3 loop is CASSESVAGGRDEQFF. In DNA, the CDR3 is TGCGCCAGCAGTGAGTCGGTAGCGGGAGGGCGGGATGAGCAGTTCTTC.

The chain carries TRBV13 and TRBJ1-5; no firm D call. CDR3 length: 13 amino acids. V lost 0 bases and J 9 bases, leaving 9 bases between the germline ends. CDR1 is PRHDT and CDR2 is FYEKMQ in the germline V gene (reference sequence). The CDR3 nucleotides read TGTGCCAGCAGCTTAGGGCAGCTAGGGCCCCAGCATTTT. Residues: CASSLGQLGPQHF.

The CDR3: CASRTSGSRRNEQFF. The DNA for the CDR3 is TGTGCCAGCAGGACTAGCGGGAGCAGGCGGAATGAGCAGTTCTTC. The chain combines TRBV21-1 with TRBJ2-1; TRBD2, as called in the table, went unchecked against the DNA. TRBV21-1 is assigned pseudogene status. The CDR3 runs to 15 residues.

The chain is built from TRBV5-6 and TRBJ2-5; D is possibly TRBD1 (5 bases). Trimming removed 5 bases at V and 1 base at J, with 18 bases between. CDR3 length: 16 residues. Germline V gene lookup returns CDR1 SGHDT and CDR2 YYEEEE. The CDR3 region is CASSFRTTDTQETQYF. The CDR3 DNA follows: TGTGCCAGCAGTTTCAGGACAACAGATACCCAAGAGACCCAGTACTTC.

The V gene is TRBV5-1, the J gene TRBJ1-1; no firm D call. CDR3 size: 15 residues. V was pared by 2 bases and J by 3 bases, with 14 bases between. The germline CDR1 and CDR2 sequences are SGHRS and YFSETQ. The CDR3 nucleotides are TGCGCCAGCAGCTTAGAGCCTTCGAGGGACACTGAAGCTTTCTTT. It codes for CASSLEPSRDTEAFF.

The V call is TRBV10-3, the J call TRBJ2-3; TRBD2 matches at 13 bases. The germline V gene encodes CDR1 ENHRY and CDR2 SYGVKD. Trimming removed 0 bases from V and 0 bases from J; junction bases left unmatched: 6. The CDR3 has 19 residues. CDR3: CAISESMVTSGRSTDTQYF. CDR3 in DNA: TGTGCCATCAGTGAGTCGATGGTGACTAGCGGGAGGAGCACAGATACGCAGTATTTT.

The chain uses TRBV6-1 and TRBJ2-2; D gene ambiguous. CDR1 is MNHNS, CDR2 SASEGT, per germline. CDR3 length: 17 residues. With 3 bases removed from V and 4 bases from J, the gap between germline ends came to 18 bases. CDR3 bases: TGTGCCAGCAGTGAGAGGTCGGGTGAGAGTAGCACCGGGGAGCTGTTTTTT. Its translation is CASSERSGESSTGELFF.

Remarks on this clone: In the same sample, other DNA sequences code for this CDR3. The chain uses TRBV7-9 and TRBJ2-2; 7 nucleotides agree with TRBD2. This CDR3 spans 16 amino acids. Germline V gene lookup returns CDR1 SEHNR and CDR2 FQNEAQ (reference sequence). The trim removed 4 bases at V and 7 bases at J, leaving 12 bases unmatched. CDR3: CASSYGMAGVGGELFF. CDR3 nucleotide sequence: TGTGCCAGCAGCTATGGCATGGCGGGAGTCGGCGGGGAGCTGTTTTTT.

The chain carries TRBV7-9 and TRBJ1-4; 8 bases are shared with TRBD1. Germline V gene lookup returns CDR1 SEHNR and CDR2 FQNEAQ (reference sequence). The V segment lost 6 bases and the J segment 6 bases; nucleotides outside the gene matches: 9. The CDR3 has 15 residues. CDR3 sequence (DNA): TGTGCCAGCAGTCCTCAGGGGGCGACGGATGAAAAACTGTTTTTT. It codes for CASSPQGATDEKLFF.

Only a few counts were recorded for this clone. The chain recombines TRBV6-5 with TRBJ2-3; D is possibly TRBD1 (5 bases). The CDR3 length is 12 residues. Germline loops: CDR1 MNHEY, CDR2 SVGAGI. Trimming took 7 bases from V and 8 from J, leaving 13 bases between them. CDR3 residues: CASNRPQGTQYF. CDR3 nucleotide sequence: TGTGCCAGCAATAGACCCCAGGGTACGCAGTATTTT.

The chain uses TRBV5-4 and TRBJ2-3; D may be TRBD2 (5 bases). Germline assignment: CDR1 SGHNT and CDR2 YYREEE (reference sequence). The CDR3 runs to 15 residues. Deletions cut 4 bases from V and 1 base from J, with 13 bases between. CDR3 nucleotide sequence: TGTGCCAGCAGCCACACCGGGGAAGGCACAGATACGCAGTATTTT. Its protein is CASSHTGEGTDTQYF.

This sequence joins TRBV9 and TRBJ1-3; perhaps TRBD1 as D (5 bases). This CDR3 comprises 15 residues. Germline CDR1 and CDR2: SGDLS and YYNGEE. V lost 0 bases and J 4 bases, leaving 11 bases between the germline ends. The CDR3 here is CASSVVGGSGNTIYF. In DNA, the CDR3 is TGTGCCAGCAGCGTAGTGGGGGGATCGGGAAACACCATATATTTT.

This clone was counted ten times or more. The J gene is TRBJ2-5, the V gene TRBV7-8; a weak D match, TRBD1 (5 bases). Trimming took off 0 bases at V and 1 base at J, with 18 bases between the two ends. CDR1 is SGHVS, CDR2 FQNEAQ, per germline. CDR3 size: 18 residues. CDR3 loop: CASSLAGAASDPQETQYF. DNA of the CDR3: TGTGCCAGCAGCTTAGCAGGGGCGGCGAGCGACCCCCAAGAGACCCAGTACTTC.

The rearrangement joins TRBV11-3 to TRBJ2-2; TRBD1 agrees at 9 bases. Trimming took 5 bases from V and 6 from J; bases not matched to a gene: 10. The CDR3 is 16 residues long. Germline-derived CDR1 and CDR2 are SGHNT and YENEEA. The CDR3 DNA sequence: TGTGCCAGCAGCCAAGAGGGACAGGGTTTGGCCGGGGAGCTGTTTTTT. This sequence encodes CASSQEGQGLAGELFF.

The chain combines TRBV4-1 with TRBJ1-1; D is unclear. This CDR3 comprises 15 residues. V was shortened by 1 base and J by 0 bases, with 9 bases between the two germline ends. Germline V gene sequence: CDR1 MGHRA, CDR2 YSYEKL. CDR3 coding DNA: TGCGCCAGCAGCCAAGTCAGTCATCTGAACACTGAAGCTTTCTTT. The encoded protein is CASSQVSHLNTEAFF.

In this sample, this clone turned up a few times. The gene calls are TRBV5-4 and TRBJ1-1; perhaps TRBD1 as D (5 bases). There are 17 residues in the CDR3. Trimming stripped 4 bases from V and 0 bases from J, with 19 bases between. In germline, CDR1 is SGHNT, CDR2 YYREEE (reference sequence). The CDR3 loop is CASSGGGGGRMNTEAFF. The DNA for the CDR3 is TGTGCCAGCAGCGGTGGCGGGGGGGGGAGGATGAACACTGAAGCTTTCTTT.

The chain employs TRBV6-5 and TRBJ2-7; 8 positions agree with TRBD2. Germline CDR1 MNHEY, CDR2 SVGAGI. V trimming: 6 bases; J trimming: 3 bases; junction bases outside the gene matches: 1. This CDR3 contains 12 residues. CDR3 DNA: TGTGCCAGCAGACTAGCGGACTACGAGCAGTACTTC. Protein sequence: CASRLADYEQYF.